The clone carrying this T cell receptor beta chain has ten or more counts. Antigen unknown. This record belongs to a study of T cells in Graves' hyperthyroidism and ophthalmopathy. This CDR3 comprises 12 residues. With V trimmed by 7 bases and J by 5 bases, 5 bases remained unmatched. CDR1 is SGHRS and CDR2 is YFSETQ in the germline V gene. Study-wide results and caveats: Blood also carried most thyroid clonotypes expanded above 0.001.

Amplification of TCR beta CDR3 regions was performed using RNA transcripts as template. The primer set for the first-round RT-PCR of the TCR CDR3 was HTBI. One entry per CDR3 protein, called by TCRdb with MiXCR from the multiplex PCR reads. The sample lists 500,000 to 600,000 distinct CDR3 sequences, 46% occurring once. The sequence was obtained from an adult woman with Graves' disease, either hyperthyroidism or ophthalmopathy (not recorded which). The sample was peripheral blood or thyroid tissue (not recorded which). V usage is TRBV5-1 and J usage is TRBJ2-7; TRBD1 aligns across 8 bases. CDR3 loop: CASGTGPHEQYF. CDR3 sequence (DNA): TGCGCCAGCGGGACAGGTCCCCACGAGCAGTACTTC.